This TCR beta chain was documented in a study of CD8+CD57+ T cells in acquired aplastic anemia. About the research overall: When averaged, DNA from sorted CD4+ and CD8+ cells came to 2.5 to 3.5 ug.

This clonotype appeared many times. An expansion of CD8+CD57+ cells by flow cytometry had been shown in patients chosen for sequencing. Investigators profiled TCR beta VDJ and CDR3 from genomic DNA template. TCRdb re-analysed the reads in MiXCR, keeping a single row per CDR3 protein. The data hold more than 200,000 distinct CDR3 sequences, with about half observed a single time. The length of the CDR3 is 15 residues. Germline V gene data show CDR1 as SGHRS and CDR2 as YFSETQ. V lost 4 bases and J 7 bases, leaving 18 bases between the germline ends. The clonotype was recovered from a human donor with aplastic anemia. V and J are TRBV5-1 and TRBJ2-1; either TRBD1 or TRBD2 may fit D (5 bases each). Sequencing was done on a sample of sorted CD4+, CD8+, or CD8+CD57+ T cells (not recorded which) from PBMCs. For the CDR3, the DNA is TGCGCCAGCAGCCTCCTCGAGGGGTCCCCTAATGAGCAGTTCTTC. It is translated as CASSLLEGSPNEQFF.